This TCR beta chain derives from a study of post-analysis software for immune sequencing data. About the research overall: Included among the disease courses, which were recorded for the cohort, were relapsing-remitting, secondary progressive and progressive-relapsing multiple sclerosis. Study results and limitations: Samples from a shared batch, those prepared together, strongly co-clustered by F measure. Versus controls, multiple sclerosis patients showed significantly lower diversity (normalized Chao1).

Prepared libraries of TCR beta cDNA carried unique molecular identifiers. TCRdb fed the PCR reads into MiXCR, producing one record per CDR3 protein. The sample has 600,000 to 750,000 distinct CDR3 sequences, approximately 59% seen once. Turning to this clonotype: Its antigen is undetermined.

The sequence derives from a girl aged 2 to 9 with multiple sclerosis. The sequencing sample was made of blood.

The CDR3 region has the DNA TGTGCCACCAGCAGAGATTCGGCGGGACTAGCTCAGACCCAGTACTTC. Protein product: CATSRDSAGLAQTQYF. The chain employs TRBV15 and TRBJ2-5, with 9 bases that match TRBD2. Germline lookup yields CDR1 LNHNV and CDR2 YYDKDF (reference sequence). This CDR3 is 16 amino acids long. Germline trimming cut 0 bases from V and 6 bases from J; bases unmatched to any gene: 8.